In its sample, the clone carrying this T cell receptor beta chain was seen many times. Its antigen remains unknown. TCRdb called the reads again in MiXCR, with one record for every CDR3 protein. The sample lists 200,000 to 250,000 distinct CDR3 sequences, around 6.4% occurring once. This sample was taken from a study of T cell repertoires in cytomegalovirus infection. Study-wide results and caveats: In two of eight donors, the top clonotype was HLA-C-restricted CMV-specific.

The sample comprised PBMCs. This clonotype was sampled from a human donor in good health (CMV status not recorded). Some clones in this sample may be carry-over from other donors' samples.

CDR3: CASSRGGEKLFF. CDR3 in DNA: TGTGCCAGCAGTCGCGGGGGAGAAAAACTGTTTTTT. This chain uses TRBV28 with TRBJ1-4, with a weak D call TRBD1 (5 bases). The germline V and J ends were trimmed by 5 bases and 8 bases, with 9 bases remaining between them. CDR1 is MDHEN, CDR2 SYDVKM, per germline. The CDR3 is 12 residues long.